This TCR beta chain was sequenced for a study of Graves' ophthalmopathy and Graves' hyperthyroidism. Study results and limitations: Blood also held most thyroid clonotypes expanded above 0.001 frequency.

Investigators amplified TCR beta CDR3 regions from RNA transcripts. HTBI primers primed a first-round RT-PCR, and a second-round multiplex PCR followed. TCRdb analysed the multiplex PCR reads with MiXCR anew, one entry per CDR3 protein. The sample carries 200,000 to 250,000 distinct CDR3 sequences, 20% to 25% recorded once. Exclusion covered patients with other autoimmune diseases or uncontrolled infections (as well as pregnancy or lactation). What supplied the PBMCs was roughly 10 ml of fresh peripheral blood. With respect to this clonotype: The antigen is not known.

Germline CDR1 is LGHDT and CDR2 is YNNKEL (reference sequence). V lost 3 bases to trimming and J lost 3 bases; unmatched junction nucleotides: 6. This CDR3 contains 15 residues. The chain has TRBV3-1 and TRBJ2-7; 9 bases fit TRBD1. The source of this sequence is a woman aged 50 to 60 with Graves' ophthalmopathy. The material sequenced was peripheral blood. The CDR3 nucleotides read TGTGCCAGCAGCCAGGGACAGGGAAGTGGCTACGAGCAGTACTTC. This sequence encodes CASSQGQGSGYEQYF.